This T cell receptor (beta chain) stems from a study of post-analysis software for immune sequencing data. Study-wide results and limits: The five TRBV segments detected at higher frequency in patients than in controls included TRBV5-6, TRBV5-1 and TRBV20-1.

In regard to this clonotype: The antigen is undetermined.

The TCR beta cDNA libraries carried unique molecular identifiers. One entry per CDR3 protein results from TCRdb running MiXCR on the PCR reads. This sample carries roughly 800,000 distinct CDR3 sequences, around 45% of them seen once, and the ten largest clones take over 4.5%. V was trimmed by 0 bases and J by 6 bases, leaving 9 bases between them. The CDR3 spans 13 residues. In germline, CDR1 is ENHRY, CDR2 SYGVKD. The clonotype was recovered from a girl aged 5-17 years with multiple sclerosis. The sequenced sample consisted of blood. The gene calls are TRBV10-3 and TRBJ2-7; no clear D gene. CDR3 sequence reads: CAISESFSSEQYF. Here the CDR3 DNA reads TGTGCCATCAGTGAGTCGTTTAGCTCCGAGCAGTACTTC.